Presented here are 24 T cell receptor beta chains from one specimen sequenced in a study of long-term antiretroviral therapy in people with HIV. With survey level as its setting, the immunoSEQ assay was v3.0. Some clones are missing from TCRdb's copy, which holds only in-frame ones; the method was immunoSEQ multiplex PCR. The sample lists around 30,000 clones, roughly 84% occurring once. Sequenced material: unsorted PBMCs, taken 3 years after starting antiretroviral therapy. These receptors originate from a man in his forties with HIV.

This chain connects TRBV9 to TRBJ2-2; D call uncertain. V shed 0 bases and J shed 6 bases, with 3 bases lying between them. Per germline, CDR1 SGDLS and CDR2 YYNGEE. The CDR3 totals 12 residues. CDR3 DNA sequence: TGTGCCAGCAGCGTAGCCCCCGGGGAGCTGTTTTTT. Its protein product is CASSVAPGELFF. The full variable domain, with the rest looked up from reference TRBV9 and TRBJ2-2, is DSGVTQTPKHLITATGQRVTLRCSPRSGDLSVYWYQQSLDQGLQFLIQYYNGEERAKGNILERFSAQQFPDLHSELNLSSLELGDSALYFCASSVAPGELFFGEGSRLTVL.

The rearrangement joins TRBV6-5 to TRBJ2-6; no reliable D call. Trimming shortened V by 0 bases and J by 0 bases, and 3 bases separated the two germline ends. CDR1 MNHEY and CDR2 SVGAGI come from the germline V gene. This CDR3 region has 15 residues. The CDR3 DNA reads TGTGCCAGCAGTTACTCTGGCTCTGGGGCCAACGTCCTGACTTTC. Translated, it gives CASSYSGSGANVLTF.

The chain joins TRBV25-1 to TRBJ2-1, with TRBD2 matching over 8 bases. The CDR3 has 14 residues. Germline CDR1 is MGHDK and CDR2 is SYGVNS. Trimming removed 9 bases from V and 0 bases from J; junction bases left unmatched: 4. The chain's CDR3 is CARLAVSSYNEQFF. The DNA for the CDR3 is TGTGCCAGACTAGCGGTGAGCTCCTACAATGAGCAGTTCTTC.

The genes are TRBV7-9 and TRBJ2-7, with 9 bases identical to TRBD1. CDR1 and CDR2 from the germline V gene are SEHNR and FQNEAQ (reference sequence). The CDR3 loop spans 15 amino acids. The V segment lost 3 bases and the J segment 4 bases; nucleotides outside the gene matches: 7. The CDR3 spells CASSLTGTGRYEQYF. In nucleotides, the CDR3 is TGTGCCAGCAGCTTGACCGGGACAGGGAGGTACGAGCAGTACTTC. The full variable domain, with the rest looked up from reference TRBV7-9 and TRBJ2-7, is DTGVSQNPRHKITKRGQNVTFRCDPISEHNRLYWYRQTLGQGPEFLTYFQNEAQLEKSRLLSDRFSAERPKGSFSTLEIQRTEQGDSAMYLCASSLTGTGRYEQYFGPGTRLTVT.

The rearrangement uses TRBV29-1 and TRBJ1-4; D might be TRBD1 (5 bases). With 5 bases removed from V and 7 bases from J, the gap between germline ends came to 14 bases. This CDR3 comprises 13 residues. CDR1 is SQVTM and CDR2 is ANQGSEA in the germline V gene. The CDR3 reads CSVLDGTSEKLFF. The CDR3 nucleotides are TGCAGCGTTTTAGATGGGACGAGTGAAAAACTGTTTTTT. Based on the CDR3 plus reference TRBV29-1 and TRBJ1-4, the full variable domain is SAVISQKPSRDICQRGTSLTIQCQVDSQVTMMFWYRQQPGQSLTLIATANQGSEATYESGFVIDKFPISRPNLTFSTLTVSNMSPEDSSIYLCSVLDGTSEKLFFGSGTQLSVL.

The CDR3 DNA follows: TGTGCCACCAGCAGAGATCTCTACGAGCAGTACTTC. It is translated as CATSRDLYEQYF. The chain couples TRBV15 to TRBJ2-7; D uncertain. There are 12 residues in the CDR3. Trimming shortened V by 0 bases and J by 3 bases, and 3 bases separated the two germline ends. From germline, CDR1 is LNHNV and CDR2 YYDKDF (reference sequence). The full variable domain, its missing parts supplied by reference TRBV15 and TRBJ2-7, is DAMVIQNPRYQVTQFGKPVTLSCSQTLNHNVMYWYQQKSSQAPKLLFHYYDKDFNNEADTPDNFQSRRPNTSFCFLDIRSPGLGDTAMYLCATSRDLYEQYFGPGTRLTVT.

This chain uses TRBV12-5 with TRBJ2-7, with 8 bases matching TRBD2. CDR3 length equals 12 residues. V lost 7 bases and J lost 4; bases outside the gene matches: 3. Germline V gene sequence: CDR1 LGHNT, CDR2 FRNRAP. The CDR3 sequence is CASAGLGYEQYF. CDR3 DNA sequence: TGTGCTAGTGCGGGACTAGGTTACGAGCAGTACTTC.

This clone was picked up a small number of times. The V gene is TRBV5-5, the J gene TRBJ2-7; a possible D gene is TRBD2 (5 bases). The V end was cut by 0 bases, the J end by 5 bases, with 12 bases between. In germline, CDR1 is SGHKS, CDR2 YYEKEE (reference sequence). The CDR3 length is 14 residues. CDR3 sequence (DNA): TGTGCCAGCAGCTTGGAGCATGAGGGCGACGAGCAGTACTTC. It yields the protein CASSLEHEGDEQYF.

The CDR3 nucleotides read TGTGCCATGAGGAGGGACAGTAACACCGGGGAGCTGTTTTTT. It specifies CAMRRDSNTGELFF. The gene calls are TRBV6-1 and TRBJ2-2; a weak D match, TRBD1 (7 bases). The germline CDR1 and CDR2 sequences are MNHNS and SASEGT. V was trimmed by 10 bases and J by 2 bases, leaving 14 bases between them. The CDR3 totals 14 residues.

The gene calls are TRBV5-8 and TRBJ2-5, with TRBD2 matching over 13 bases. Trimming removed 2 bases from V and 5 bases from J; junction bases left unmatched: 3. Germline V gene sequence: CDR1 SGHTS, CDR2 YDEGEE. The CDR3 has 15 amino acids. The CDR3 bases are TGTGCCAGCAGCTTACTAGCGGGAGGGCCGGAGACCCAGTACTTC. Translation: CASSLLAGGPETQYF.

V usage is TRBV2 and J usage is TRBJ2-1; TRBD2 aligns across 8 bases. Per the germline V gene, CDR1 is SNHLY and CDR2 is FYNNEI. Trimming took 0 bases from V and 5 from J; bases not matched to a gene: 6. The CDR3 consists of 16 residues. CDR3 sequence: CASSEARGGPNNEQFF. CDR3 DNA: TGTGCCAGCAGTGAAGCCCGGGGGGGGCCGAACAATGAGCAGTTCTTC.

V gene TRBV6-5 combines with J gene TRBJ2-5, with D tentatively TRBD2 (5 bases). Germline values: CDR1 MNHEY, CDR2 SVGAGI. V lost 9 bases to trimming and J lost 5 bases, with 13 bases between them. CDR3 length: 12 residues. The CDR3 here is CASRGLGETQYF. CDR3 sequence (DNA): TGTGCCAGTAGAGGGCTGGGGGAGACCCAGTACTTC.

This chain uses TRBV7-9 with TRBJ1-1; 7 bases align to TRBD1. Germline V gene lookup returns CDR1 SEHNR and CDR2 FQNEAQ (reference sequence). Unmatched junction bases numbered 11, after V lost 5 bases and J lost 2 bases. The CDR3 covers 16 residues. As DNA, the CDR3 is TGTGCCAGCAGCCCGAGGCCGGGACAGAGCAACACTGAAGCTTTCTTT. Translation gives CASSPRPGQSNTEAFF.

This chain joins TRBV30 and TRBJ2-7, with TRBD2 identical over 7 bases. V dropped 1 base and J dropped 3; count of bases not matched to a gene: 6. The CDR3 is made up of 14 amino acids. The germline V gene has CDR1 GTSNPN and CDR2 SVGIG (reference sequence). CDR3 amino acids: CAWSASGTGYEQYF. For the CDR3, the DNA is TGTGCCTGGAGTGCTAGCGGAACCGGCTACGAGCAGTACTTC.

The V call is TRBV18, the J call TRBJ2-6, with D possibly being TRBD1 (6 bases). The CDR3 totals 15 residues. V dropped 4 bases and J dropped 0 bases, with 7 bases sitting between them. From germline, CDR1 is KGHSH and CDR2 LQKENI. CDR3 amino acids: CASSRDISGANVLTF. CDR3 bases: TGTGCCAGCTCACGGGACATCTCTGGGGCCAACGTCCTGACTTTC.

There are a few counts of this clone. V and J are TRBV18 and TRBJ2-5; TRBD1 is a possible D gene (6 bases). V lost 3 bases and J 2 bases, leaving 7 bases between the germline ends. From germline, CDR1 is KGHSH and CDR2 LQKENI. CDR3 size: 13 residues. Here the CDR3 reads CASSPGHQETQYF. The CDR3 bases are TGTGCCAGCTCACCGGGACATCAAGAGACCCAGTACTTC. Together with reference TRBV18 and TRBJ2-5, the CDR3 gives the full variable domain: NAGVMQNPRHLVRRRGQEARLRCSPMKGHSHVYWYRQLPEEGLKFMVYLQKENIIDESGMPKERFSAEFPKEGPSILRIQQVVRGDSAAYFCASSPGHQETQYFGPGTRLLVL.

This clone was observed a single time. V and J are TRBV29-1 and TRBJ1-2, with D possibly TRBD1 on 5 matching bases. CDR1 is SQVTM, CDR2 ANQGSEA, per germline. The ends were cut back, 6 bases at V and 3 bases at J, with 23 bases in the middle. CDR3 length: 16 amino acids. The CDR3 loop is CSVDHSGTVNYYGYTF. CDR3 bases: TGCAGCGTCGACCACTCCGGGACGGTGAATTACTATGGCTACACCTTC.

The gene calls are TRBV19 and TRBJ2-7; D call uncertain. Trimming took 8 bases from V and 1 from J, leaving 9 bases between them. Germline V gene lookup returns CDR1 LNHDA and CDR2 SQIVND (reference sequence). This CDR3 has 12 amino acids. CDR3 bases: TGTGCCAGTGGGCCGCATTCCTACGAGCAGTACTTC. It yields the protein CASGPHSYEQYF.

V usage is TRBV30 and J usage is TRBJ2-7; 8 positions match TRBD1. Germline V lookup: CDR1 GTSNPN, CDR2 SVGIG (reference sequence). There are 14 residues in the CDR3. With V trimmed by 3 bases and J by 3 bases, 7 bases remained unmatched. For the CDR3, the DNA is TGTGCCTGGAGCCCGGGACAGGAGTTCTACGAGCAGTACTTC. Protein product: CAWSPGQEFYEQYF.

The chain links TRBV29-1 to TRBJ2-3; either TRBD1 or TRBD2 may supply D (5 bases each). The CDR3 is 15 residues long. The germline CDR1 and CDR2 sequences are SQVTM and ANQGSEA. With 1 base removed from V and 6 bases from J, the gap between germline ends came to 17 bases. As DNA, the CDR3 is TGCAGCGTTGAAGCCCCACGGGGCGCAACCGATACGCAGTATTTT. Its protein product is CSVEAPRGATDTQYF.

This clone was seen a few times. This chain joins TRBV15 and TRBJ2-3; no clear D gene. The CDR3 is 10 residues long. V was shortened by 0 bases and J by 14 bases, with 6 bases between the two germline ends. Germline V gene data show CDR1 as LNHNV and CDR2 as YYDKDF (reference sequence). CDR3 DNA sequence: TGTGCCACCAGCAGAGATCGGTTGTATTTT. Its protein is CATSRDRLYF.

This rearrangement joins TRBV25-1 to TRBJ2-3; possible D gene TRBD2, 5 bases. Germline loops: CDR1 MGHDK, CDR2 SYGVNS. With 2 bases removed from V and 0 bases from J, the gap between germline ends came to 6 bases. The CDR3 has 14 residues. The CDR3 DNA reads TGTGCCAGCAGTGAAGAGGGCAGCACAGATACGCAGTATTTT. It is translated as CASSEEGSTDTQYF.

CDR3 amino acids: CASSDGRSRGAGYTF. The CDR3 DNA is TGTGCCAGCAGTGATGGACGGTCAAGAGGCGCTGGCTACACCTTC. The gene calls are TRBV25-1 and TRBJ1-2; D gene unclear. The ends were cut back, 3 bases at V and 7 bases at J, with 18 bases in the middle. CDR1 is MGHDK and CDR2 is SYGVNS in the germline V gene. This CDR3 comprises 15 residues.

The chain recombines TRBV5-1 with TRBJ2-4; a possible D gene is TRBD1 (7 bases). Deletions cut 1 base from V and 0 bases from J, with 11 bases between. The CDR3 is made up of 16 amino acids. Germline-derived CDR1 and CDR2 are SGHRS and YFSETQ. In nucleotides, the CDR3 is TGCGCCAGCAGCTTGACGGAGGGGGCAGCCAAAAACATTCAGTACTTC. As protein: CASSLTEGAAKNIQYF.